The 22 T cell receptor beta chains below all came from one sample that was sequenced in a study. TCRdb used MiXCR to reprocess the 5' RACE reads, holding one entry per CDR3 protein. The data hold some 32,000 distinct CDR3 sequences, with around 22% observed a single time. The specimen was memory CD4+ T cells sorted from blood. Specified subset: memory CD4+ T cells, CD4+CD45RO+CD25-. These receptors originate from a female donor with breast cancer.

This clonotype showed up many times. The chain joins TRBV15 to TRBJ2-2; possible D gene TRBD2, 5 bases. The germline gives CDR1 LNHNV, CDR2 YYDKDF (reference sequence). V was trimmed by 0 bases and J by 3 bases, leaving 8 bases between them. CDR3 size: 15 residues. Written as DNA, the CDR3 is TGTGCCACCAGCAGAGATCTAGCAGACACCGGGGAGCTGTTTTTT. Translated: CATSRDLADTGELFF.

CDR3 bases: TGTGCCAGCAGTTTCCCGGCGGGGGGGCCACGGGAGACCCAGTACTTC. It is translated as CASSFPAGGPRETQYF. J is TRBJ2-5 and V is TRBV28, with 9 positions matching TRBD2. The CDR3 covers 16 residues. Germline V lookup: CDR1 MDHEN, CDR2 SYDVKM. After removal of 3 bases from V and 5 bases from J, the junction contained 10 bases not matched to a gene.

The chain uses TRBV27 and TRBJ1-3; maybe TRBD1 (6 bases). This CDR3 is 13 amino acids long. Trimming took 5 bases from V and 3 from J, leaving 8 bases between them. Germline V gene lookup returns CDR1 MNHEY and CDR2 SMNVEV (reference sequence). CDR3 coding DNA: TGTGCCAGCAGTCCGGGACATGGAAACACCATATATTTT. Translating it yields CASSPGHGNTIYF.

This clonotype turned up a few times. One junction end does not reproduce the germline sequence, and a read error may be involved. This chain connects TRBV5-1 to TRBJ2-1, with TRBD2 matching over 9 bases. The CDR3 is 15 amino acids. Germline CDR1 SGHRS, CDR2 YFSETQ. Here the CDR3 DNA reads TGCGCCAGCAGCTCCCTAGCGGGAATGGGCAATGAGCTGTTCTTC. This gives the protein CASSSLAGMGNELFF.

This clonotype has ten or more counts. The V call is TRBV6-1, the J call TRBJ2-5; the D is unclear. V was clipped by 3 bases and J by 7 bases, with 12 bases between them. The CDR3 totals 13 residues. CDR1 and CDR2 (germline): MNHNS, SASEGT. The CDR3 protein is CASSDRLSGTQYF. DNA of the CDR3: TGTGCCAGCAGTGACAGACTTTCGGGGACCCAGTACTTC.

This chain joins TRBV6-2 or TRBV6-3 and TRBJ1-5; D is perhaps TRBD1 (6 bases). The CDR3 totals 14 residues. Germline loops: CDR1 MNHEY, CDR2 SVGEGT. Trimming cost V 8 bases and J 0 bases, with 11 bases left between them. In nucleotides, the CDR3 is TGTGCCAGCTACAGGGCTTATAGCAATCAGCCCCAGCATTTT. Translating gives CASYRAYSNQPQHF.

The gene calls are TRBV9 and TRBJ2-3; D is ambiguous. Germline values: CDR1 SGDLS, CDR2 YYNGEE. The CDR3 loop spans 12 amino acids. The ends were cut back, 0 bases at V and 5 bases at J, with 4 bases in the middle. CDR3 nucleotide sequence: TGTGCCAGCAGCGTAGAAGGAGATACGCAGTATTTT. This encodes CASSVEGDTQYF.

The count of this clonotype is one. CDR3 in DNA: TGTGCCAGCAGCCAAGACAGGGGATACACTGAAGCTTTCTTT. This translates into CASSQDRGYTEAFF. The V and J genes are TRBV4-2 and TRBJ1-1, with D perhaps TRBD1 (6 bases). CDR3 length equals 14 residues. Germline-derived CDR1 and CDR2 are LGHNA and YNFKEQ. V gave up 0 bases and J gave up 3 bases, with 8 bases separating them.

This clonotype turned up a few times. The chain recombines TRBV5-5 with TRBJ2-7; no reliable D call. V lost 0 bases and J 0 bases, leaving 16 bases between the germline ends. Germline values: CDR1 SGHKS, CDR2 YYEKEE (reference sequence). The CDR3 is made up of 17 amino acids. This CDR3 reads CASSLDFFPLSSYEQYF. As DNA, the CDR3 is TGTGCCAGCAGCTTGGACTTTTTCCCCTTAAGCTCCTACGAGCAGTACTTC.

The chain recombines TRBV24-1 with TRBJ1-4; 8 bases map to TRBD1. Looked up from germline, CDR1 is KGHDR and CDR2 is SFDVKD. The CDR3 spans 15 residues. J gave up 8 bases and V 4 bases, and 8 bases lay outside the gene matches. CDR3 loop: CATSDWGQEGEKLFF. The CDR3 nucleotides read TGTGCCACCAGTGACTGGGGACAGGAGGGGGAAAAACTGTTTTTT.

This clonotype was counted between two and nine times. This CDR3 reads CASSPNPGGEVVPYEQYF. The CDR3 DNA sequence: TGTGCCAGCAGCCCAAATCCCGGGGGCGAGGTAGTGCCCTACGAGCAGTACTTC. The genes are TRBV14 and TRBJ2-7, with D perhaps TRBD1 or TRBD2 (6 bases each). The V end lost 4 bases, the J end lost 2 bases, and 24 bases lay between the germline ends. Germline V gives CDR1 SGHDN, CDR2 FVKESK. This CDR3 is 18 amino acids long.

This rearrangement joins TRBV11-2 to TRBJ2-7; TRBD1 matches 7 bases. The V gene's germline CDR1 is SGHAT and CDR2 FQNNGV. This CDR3 has 13 amino acids. The junction had 3 bases not matched to a gene; V was cut back by 5 bases and J by 2 bases. The CDR3 here is CASSQTGAYEQYF. The CDR3, as DNA: TGTGCCAGCAGCCAAACAGGGGCCTACGAGCAGTACTTC.

This clonotype has a handful of counts. This chain joins TRBV6-1 and TRBJ1-1, with TRBD1 matching over 10 bases. V lost 6 bases, J lost 3 bases, and 4 bases stayed unmatched. Germline CDR1 and CDR2: MNHNS and SASEGT. The CDR3 length is 14 residues. CDR3 sequence (DNA): TGTGCCAGCAGGGGACAGGGGTTTGACACTGAAGCTTTCTTT. Its protein product is CASRGQGFDTEAFF.

On this clonotype itself: This may stem from a read error, because a much larger clone lies one nucleotide away. The rearrangement joins TRBV12-3 or TRBV12-4 to TRBJ2-1, with D uncertain. The CDR3 covers 14 residues. CDR3 coding DNA: TGTGCCAGCGGTTTACAGCCAGGTCACAATGAGCAGTTCTTC. This sequence encodes CASGLQPGHNEQFF.

The table lists this clonotype with many counts. V and J are TRBV7-9 and TRBJ2-3, with D possibly matching TRBD2 (5 bases). The CDR3 totals 14 residues. Per germline, CDR1 SEHNR and CDR2 FQNEAQ (reference sequence). V was cut by 4 bases and J by 2 bases, with 10 bases left in between. The CDR3 region has the DNA TGTGCCAGCAGCTCCGGGATTTACACAGATACGCAGTATTTT. Translated, it gives CASSSGIYTDTQYF.

This clonotype came up many times. The J gene is TRBJ2-2, the V gene TRBV9; D remains unclear. This CDR3 comprises 14 residues. V was trimmed by 0 bases and J by 2 bases, leaving 5 bases between them. CDR1 is SGDLS and CDR2 is YYNGEE in the germline V gene. DNA of the CDR3: TGTGCCAGCAGCGTAGTAACAAACACCGGGGAGCTGTTTTTT. Translating it yields CASSVVTNTGELFF. The full variable domain, completed using reference TRBV9 and TRBJ2-2, is DSGVTQTPKHLITATGQRVTLRCSPRSGDLSVYWYQQSLDQGLQFLIQYYNGEERAKGNILERFSAQQFPDLHSELNLSSLELGDSALYFCASSVVTNTGELFFGEGSRLTVL.

Ten or more counts support this clonotype. The CDR3 loop is CATSRTGRGSYEQYF. The CDR3 region has the DNA TGTGCCACCAGCAGAACGGGCCGGGGCTCCTACGAGCAGTACTTC. The gene calls are TRBV15 and TRBJ2-7, with a tentative D call TRBD2 (5 bases). Germline V gene data show CDR1 as LNHNV and CDR2 as YYDKDF (reference sequence). The CDR3 extends over 15 amino acids. Between the trimmed V and J ends, which lost 2 bases and 0 bases, there was a span of 11 bases.

Sample share makes this clonotype medium-sized (0.01 to 0.1%). The V gene is TRBV5-1, the J gene TRBJ2-1; 9 bases match TRBD1. There are 13 residues in the CDR3. After removal of 6 bases from V and 4 bases from J, the junction contained 2 bases not matched to a gene. Germline V gene lookup returns CDR1 SGHRS and CDR2 YFSETQ. The CDR3 region is CASKDRGYNEQFF. CDR3 DNA sequence: TGCGCCAGCAAGGACAGGGGTTACAATGAGCAGTTCTTC.

CDR3 nucleotides: TGCGCCAGCAGCTTATTCGGACTAGCAAAGTACGAGCAGTACTTC. This gives the protein CASSLFGLAKYEQYF. The J gene is TRBJ2-7, the V gene TRBV4-1; 8 bases agree with TRBD2. This CDR3 comprises 15 residues. V shed 5 bases and J 4 bases; nucleotides not matched to a gene: 10. Germline loops: CDR1 MGHRA, CDR2 YSYEKL.

This chain links TRBV5-6 with TRBJ2-7, with TRBD1 matching 7 bases. The length of the CDR3 is 13 residues. V was pared by 1 base and J by 3 bases, with 1 base of the junction left unmatched. Germline V gene data show CDR1 as SGHDT and CDR2 as YYEEEE. CDR3: CASSLSGGYEQYF. The CDR3, as DNA: TGTGCCAGCAGCTTGTCAGGGGGCTACGAGCAGTACTTC.

In this sample, this clonotype turned up a few times. This chain uses TRBV12-3 or TRBV12-4 with TRBJ2-1; a weak D match, TRBD2 (6 bases). Deletions cut 6 bases from V and 6 bases from J, with 9 bases between. This CDR3 region has 12 residues. CDR3 DNA sequence: TGTGCCAGCAGCTCTAGCGTCAATGAGCAGTTCTTC. This sequence encodes CASSSSVNEQFF.

Only a few counts were recorded for this clonotype. This could be a read error, since a much larger clone is one nucleotide away. V gene TRBV9 combines with J gene TRBJ1-1; possibly TRBD1 for D (6 bases). CDR1 SGDLS and CDR2 YYNGEE come from the germline V gene. The CDR3 sequence is 15 residues long. CDR3 region: CAGSVEMGADTEAFF. The CDR3 DNA reads TGTGCCGGCAGCGTAGAGATGGGGGCGGACACTGAAGCTTTCTTT.